These 16 T cell receptor beta chains came from one sample sequenced in a study of blood T cell repertoires in COVID-19. Only in-frame clones appear in the TCRdb table, and some are missing; sequencing was by immunoSEQ multiplex PCR. Among approximately 150,000 clones listed, about 80% were seen once. Sequencing input: peripheral blood. All receptors derive from a woman in her 70s with acute or convalescent COVID-19.

A single count supports this clone. This chain links TRBV27 with TRBJ2-7; the match to TRBD2 covers 9 bases. This CDR3 is built from 15 residues. V lost 3 bases and J lost 5; bases outside the gene matches: 8. Germline loops: CDR1 MNHEY, CDR2 SMNVEV (reference sequence). CDR3 sequence (DNA): TGTGCCAGCAGTTTGGGTAGCGGGAGTGTCAACGAGCAGTACTTC. This translates into CASSLGSGSVNEQYF.

The CDR3 loop reads CASSLAPRNRAYEQYF. The CDR3 DNA reads as TGTGCCAGCAGCTTGGCCCCTCGGAACAGAGCCTACGAGCAGTACTTC. This chain links TRBV5-6 with TRBJ2-7; D gene ambiguous. The germline CDR1 and CDR2 sequences are SGHDT and YYEEEE. Trimming took off 0 bases at V and 2 bases at J, with 15 bases between the two ends. The CDR3 has 16 amino acids.

The chain recombines TRBV6-5 with TRBJ2-7; tentatively, D is TRBD1 (6 bases). V was trimmed by 7 bases and J by 1 base, leaving 17 bases between them. Germline lookup yields CDR1 MNHEY and CDR2 SVGAGI. The length of the CDR3 is 15 residues. The CDR3 region has the DNA TGTGCCAGCAAAAGTTTAACAGGGCCTTCCTACGAGCAGTACTTC. This translates into CASKSLTGPSYEQYF.

This clone was seen a few times. This chain connects TRBV4-1 to TRBJ2-3; TRBD1 matches at 8 bases. V shed 1 base, J shed 3 bases, and the junction held 9 bases outside the gene matches. Germline V lookup: CDR1 MGHRA, CDR2 YSYEKL. The CDR3 spans 17 residues. The CDR3 DNA reads as TGCGCCAGCAGCCAAGTAGGGGGCCAGGGGGCGACAGATACGCAGTATTTT. It yields the protein CASSQVGGQGATDTQYF.

This clone has just one count. The chain uses TRBV2 and TRBJ2-1, with 15 bases that match TRBD2. Unmatched junction bases numbered 9, after V lost 6 bases and J lost 0 bases. CDR3 length equals 19 residues. CDR1 is SNHLY and CDR2 is FYNNEI in the germline V gene. The CDR3 sequence: CASRGLAGGFTSSYNEQFF. The CDR3 coding sequence is TGTGCCAGCAGGGGACTAGCGGGGGGCTTTACGAGCTCCTACAATGAGCAGTTCTTC.

The chain is built from TRBV6-6 and TRBJ2-3; 14 bases line up with TRBD2. J was trimmed by 4 bases and V by 6 bases; bases with no gene match: 15. CDR3 size: 19 residues. Germline V gene lookup returns CDR1 MNHNY and CDR2 SVGAGI (reference sequence). CDR3 coding DNA: TGTGCCAGCAGCTACCGGAGACTAGCGGGAGGGCCCTCGTCAGATACGCAGTATTTT. It translates to CASSYRRLAGGPSSDTQYF.

The chain combines TRBV5-1 with TRBJ2-1; 10 bases align to TRBD2. Germline CDR1 SGHRS, CDR2 YFSETQ. The V segment lost 2 bases and the J segment 6 bases; nucleotides outside the gene matches: 8. The length of the CDR3 is 16 residues. CDR3 amino acids: CASSLDRTSGLNEQFF. CDR3 in DNA: TGCGCCAGCAGCTTAGATCGGACTAGCGGACTCAATGAGCAGTTCTTC. The whole variable domain, filled in from reference TRBV5-1 and TRBJ2-1, reads KAGVTQTPRYLIKTRGQQVTLSCSPISGHRSVSWYQQTPGQGLQFLFEYFSETQRNKGNFPGRFSGRQFSNSRSEMNVSTLELGDSALYLCASSLDRTSGLNEQFFGPGTRLTVL.

The V and J genes are TRBV5-4 and TRBJ1-5; 7 nucleotides align to TRBD1. Germline V CDR1 and CDR2: SGHNT, YYREEE (reference sequence). This CDR3 comprises 16 residues. The J segment lost 5 bases and the V segment lost 0 bases, leaving 8 bases of the junction unmatched. This chain's CDR3 is CASSLGGGRGDQPQHF. The CDR3 coding sequence is TGTGCCAGCAGCTTGGGTGGGGGCAGGGGGGATCAGCCCCAGCATTTT.

The chain uses TRBV4-1 and TRBJ1-5; 8 bases agree with TRBD1. V shed 0 bases, J shed 4 bases, and the junction held 8 bases outside the gene matches. The CDR3 is made up of 17 amino acids. The germline gives CDR1 MGHRA, CDR2 YSYEKL. CDR3 amino acids: CASSQDPGQAINQPQHF. The DNA of the CDR3 is TGCGCCAGCAGCCAAGATCCGGGACAGGCTATTAATCAGCCCCAGCATTTT.

This chain connects TRBV9 to TRBJ2-5; tentative D call: TRBD2 (5 bases). The CDR3 totals 14 residues. Germline V gene sequence: CDR1 SGDLS, CDR2 YYNGEE. Trimming removed 4 bases at V and 5 bases at J, with 15 bases between. The CDR3: CASSPEGSFETQYF. In DNA, the CDR3 is TGTGCCAGCAGCCCCGAAGGGAGCTTTGAGACCCAGTACTTC.

This clone occurred once. CDR3 sequence reads: CASSFSSSGANVLTF. CDR3 nucleotides: TGTGCCAGCAGCTTTTCCTCGTCTGGGGCCAACGTCCTGACTTTC. The chain couples TRBV7-2 to TRBJ2-6; D unclear. CDR1 is SGHTA and CDR2 is FQGNSA in the germline V gene. The CDR3 has 15 residues. The V and J ends lost 3 bases and 1 base respectively, with 7 bases between them.

V and J are TRBV18 and TRBJ2-5, with D unresolved. This CDR3 contains 13 residues. CDR1 KGHSH and CDR2 LQKENI come from the germline V gene. V was shortened by 4 bases and J by 2 bases, with 8 bases between the two germline ends. The CDR3 nucleotides read TGTGCCAGCTCACAAGCCATGCAAGAGACCCAGTACTTC. Translated: CASSQAMQETQYF.

This clone was counted between two and nine times. The chain couples TRBV7-2 to TRBJ1-2, with D possibly being TRBD1 (5 bases). V was clipped by 5 bases and J by 5 bases, with 12 bases between them. The CDR3 sequence is 13 residues long. Per the germline V gene, CDR1 is SGHTA and CDR2 is FQGNSA. The CDR3 sequence: CASSRDSLYGYTF. In DNA form, the CDR3 reads TGTGCCAGCAGCCGGGACTCTTTATATGGCTACACCTTC.

This clone was seen just once. The V gene is TRBV11-2, the J gene TRBJ1-6; a weak D match, TRBD1 (5 bases). Trimming took 1 base from V and 7 from J, leaving 11 bases between them. The CDR3 has 15 amino acids. Germline V CDR1 and CDR2: SGHAT, FQNNGV. The CDR3 here is CASSLVRAENSPLHF. The CDR3 DNA reads TGTGCCAGCAGCTTAGTCAGGGCAGAAAATTCACCCCTCCACTTT.

The CDR3 DNA is TGTGCCAGCTCACCACGTGCCGGTAGCAGGGCAAATTCACCCCTCCACTTT. This encodes CASSPRAGSRANSPLHF. The chain carries TRBV18 and TRBJ1-6, with D possibly being TRBD1 (5 bases). CDR3 length: 17 amino acids. CDR1 is KGHSH, CDR2 LQKENI, per germline. V lost 1 base to trimming and J lost 7 bases, with 17 bases between them.

The chain has TRBV6-1 and TRBJ2-7; tentative D call: TRBD2 (5 bases). In germline, CDR1 is MNHNS, CDR2 SASEGT. Trimming cost V 3 bases and J 2 bases, with 5 bases left between them. There are 12 residues in the CDR3. CDR3 sequence (DNA): TGTGCCAGCAGTGACGGGACCTACGAGCAGTACTTC. Translating gives CASSDGTYEQYF.